These 2 T cell receptor beta chains were all obtained from the same sample, sequenced in a study of cytomegalovirus exposure and HLA in healthy donors (TCRdb year 2017). Libraries were made using the immunoSEQ multiplex PCR assay. For the multiplex PCR, a mixture combining 60 forward primers for TCR Vbeta segments and 13 reverse primers for TCR Jbeta segments was used. The clones in this table, taken by TCRdb from immuneACCESS, are in-frame only. Not every clone is retained; where verified, under half of the shortfall comes from an unresolved V gene, and the cause of the rest is unknown. The sample yields around 130,000 clones; 81% were counted once. In total, the top ten clones hold 0.55% to 0.75% of the sample. Sample: PBMCs. These receptors originate from a man aged 18 to 35 in good health and CMV-seronegative.

This chain joins TRBV2 and TRBJ2-5; D ambiguous. V was pared by 1 base and J by 1 base, with 4 bases between. CDR1 is SNHLY, CDR2 FYNNEI, per germline. The CDR3 covers 13 residues. The CDR3 loop is CASSEGLQETQYF. CDR3 nucleotide sequence: TGTGCCAGCAGTGAAGGACTCCAAGAGACCCAGTACTTC.

This rearrangement joins TRBV5-1 to TRBJ2-5, with 7 bases fitting TRBD2. After removal of 4 bases from V and 7 bases from J, the junction contained 7 bases not matched to a gene. Germline assignment: CDR1 SGHRS and CDR2 YFSETQ. The CDR3 extends over 13 amino acids. CDR3 coding DNA: TGCGCCAGCAGCCCGAGGAGCGGGACGACCCAGTACTTC. It codes for CASSPRSGTTQYF.